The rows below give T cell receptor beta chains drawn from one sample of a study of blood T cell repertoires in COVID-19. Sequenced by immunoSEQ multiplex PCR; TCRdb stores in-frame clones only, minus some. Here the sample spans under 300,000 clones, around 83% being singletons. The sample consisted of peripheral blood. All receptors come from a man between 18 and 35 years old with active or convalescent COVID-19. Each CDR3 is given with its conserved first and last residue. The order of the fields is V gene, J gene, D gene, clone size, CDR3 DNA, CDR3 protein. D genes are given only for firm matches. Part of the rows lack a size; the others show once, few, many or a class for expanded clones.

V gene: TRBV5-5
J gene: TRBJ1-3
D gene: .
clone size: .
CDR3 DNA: TGTGCCAGCAGCAGGCAGGCAGATGGAAACACCATATATTTT
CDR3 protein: CASSRQADGNTIYF

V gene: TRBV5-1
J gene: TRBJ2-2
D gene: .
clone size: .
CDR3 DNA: TGCGCCAGCAGCTCGAGACAGGTGCCCGGGGAGCTGTTTTTT
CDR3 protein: CASSSRQVPGELFF

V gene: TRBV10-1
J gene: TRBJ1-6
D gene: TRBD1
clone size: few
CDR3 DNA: TGCGCCAGCAGTGACAGGGGGAATAATTCACCCCTCCACTTT
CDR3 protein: CASSDRGNNSPLHF

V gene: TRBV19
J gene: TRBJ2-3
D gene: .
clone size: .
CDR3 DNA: TGTGCCAGTCGGAGGGGAGGCACAGATACGCAGTATTTT
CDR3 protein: CASRRGGTDTQYF

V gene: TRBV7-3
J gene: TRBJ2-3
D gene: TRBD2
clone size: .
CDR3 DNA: TGTGCCAGCAGCATATTAGCGGGGTCGGCAGATACGCAGTATTTT
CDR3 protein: CASSILAGSADTQYF

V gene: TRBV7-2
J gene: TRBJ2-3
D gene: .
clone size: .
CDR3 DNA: TGTGCCAGCAGCTTTGGCTACTACACAGATACGCAGTATTTT
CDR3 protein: CASSFGYYTDTQYF

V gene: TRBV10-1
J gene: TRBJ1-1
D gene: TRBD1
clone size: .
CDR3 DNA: TGCGCCAGCAGTACAGGGGGCGCTTCCGCGGGCACTGAAGCTTTCTTT
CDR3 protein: CASSTGGASAGTEAFF

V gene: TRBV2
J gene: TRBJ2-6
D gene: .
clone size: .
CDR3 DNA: TGTGCCAGCAGCCACGAACTCTCTGGGGCCAACGTCCTGACTTTC
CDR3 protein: CASSHELSGANVLTF

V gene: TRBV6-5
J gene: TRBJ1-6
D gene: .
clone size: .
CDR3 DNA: TGTGCCAGCAGCACCGGGGGGGGCGGTTCACCCCTCCACTTT
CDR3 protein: CASSTGGGGSPLHF

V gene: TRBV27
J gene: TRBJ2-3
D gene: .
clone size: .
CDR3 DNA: TGTGCCAGCAGTTTTGCAGGGAGCACAGATACGCAGTATTTT
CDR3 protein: CASSFAGSTDTQYF

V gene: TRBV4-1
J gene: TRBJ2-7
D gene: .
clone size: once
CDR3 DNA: TGCGCCAGCAGCCAAGAAGGTTGGGAGTACGAGCAGTACTTC
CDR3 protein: CASSQEGWEYEQYF

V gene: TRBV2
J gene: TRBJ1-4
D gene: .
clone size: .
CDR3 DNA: TGTGCCAGCAGTGAAACCATTTCAAAGGGGAAACTGTTTTTT
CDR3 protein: CASSETISKGKLFF

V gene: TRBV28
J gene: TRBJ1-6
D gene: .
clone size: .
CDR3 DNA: TGTGCCAGCAAAGACGGGAGCTCCTATAATTCACCCCTCCACTTT
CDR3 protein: CASKDGSSYNSPLHF

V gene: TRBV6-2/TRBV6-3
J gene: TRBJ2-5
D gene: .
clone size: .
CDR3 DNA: TGTGCCAGCAGTTCTCACTTAGAGACCCAGTACTTC
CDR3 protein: CASSSHLETQYF

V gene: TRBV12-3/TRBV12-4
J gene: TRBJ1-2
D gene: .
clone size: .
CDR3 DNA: TGTGCCAGCAGTTTACAGGGGCATGGCTACACCTTC
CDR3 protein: CASSLQGHGYTF

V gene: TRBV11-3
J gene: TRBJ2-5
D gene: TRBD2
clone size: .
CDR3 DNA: TGTGCCAGCAGCTTAACCCCTCGTGGTAGCGGGAAAGAGACCCAGTACTTC
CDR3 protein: CASSLTPRGSGKETQYF

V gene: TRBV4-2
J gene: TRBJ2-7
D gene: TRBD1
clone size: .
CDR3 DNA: TGTGCCAGCAGCCAATCCGAAGCAGGGGGCTACGAGCAGTACTTC
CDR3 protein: CASSQSEAGGYEQYF

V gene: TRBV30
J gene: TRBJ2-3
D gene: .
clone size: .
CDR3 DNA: TGTGCCTGGAGTACAACCGATACGCAGTATTTT
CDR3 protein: CAWSTTDTQYF

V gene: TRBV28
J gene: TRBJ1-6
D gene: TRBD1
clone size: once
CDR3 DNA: TGTGCCAGCAGCACTAGCAGGGGGCGTTTTATGAGCTCCTATAATTCACCCCTCCACTTT
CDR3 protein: CASSTSRGRFMSSYNSPLHF

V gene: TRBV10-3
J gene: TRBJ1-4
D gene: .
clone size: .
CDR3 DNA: TGTGCCATCAGCGCGCAGGTGACTAATGAAAAACTGTTTTTT
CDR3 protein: CAISAQVTNEKLFF

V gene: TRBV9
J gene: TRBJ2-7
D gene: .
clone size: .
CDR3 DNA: TGTGCCAGCAGCGGATCTGACAGCAGGGACGAGCAGTACTTC
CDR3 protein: CASSGSDSRDEQYF

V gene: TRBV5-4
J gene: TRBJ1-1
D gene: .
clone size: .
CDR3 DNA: TGTGCCAGCAGCCACCAGGGGATGACGAACACTGAAGCTTTCTTT
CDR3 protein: CASSHQGMTNTEAFF

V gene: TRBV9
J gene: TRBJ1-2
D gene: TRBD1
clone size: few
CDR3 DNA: TGTGCCAGCAGCGTAGGGAACAGGGGAGCTAACTATGGCTACACCTTC
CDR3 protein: CASSVGNRGANYGYTF

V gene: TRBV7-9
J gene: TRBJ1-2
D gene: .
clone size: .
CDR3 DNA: TGTGCCAGCAGCTTAGCGAGGGAACCCTATTCACCGACGACCTTC
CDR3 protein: CASSLAREPYSPTTF

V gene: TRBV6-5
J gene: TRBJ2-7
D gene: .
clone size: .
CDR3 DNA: TGTGCCAGCAGAGGGGGATGGGTCGACTACGAGCAGTACTTC
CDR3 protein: CASRGGWVDYEQYF

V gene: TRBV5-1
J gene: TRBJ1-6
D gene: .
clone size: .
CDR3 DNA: TGCGCCAGCAGGTCGGGAGCGGACTATAATTCACCCCTCCACTTT
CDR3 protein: CASRSGADYNSPLHF

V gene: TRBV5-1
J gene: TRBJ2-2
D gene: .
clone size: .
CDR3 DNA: TGCGCCAGCAGCTTCCAGGGTAGGACGGGGGAGCTGTTTTTT
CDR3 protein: CASSFQGRTGELFF

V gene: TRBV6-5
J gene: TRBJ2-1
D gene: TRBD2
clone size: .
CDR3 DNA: TGTGCCAGCAGGACTAGCGGGAACCCCGGGGGTGAGCAGTTCTTC
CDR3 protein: CASRTSGNPGGEQFF

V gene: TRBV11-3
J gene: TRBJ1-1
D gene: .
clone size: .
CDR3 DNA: TGTGCCAGCAGCTTAGTGAGGTCTACTGAGGAAGCTTTCTTT
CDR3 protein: CASSLVRSTEEAFF

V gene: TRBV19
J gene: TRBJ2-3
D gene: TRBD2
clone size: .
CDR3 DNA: TGTGCCAGTACTGGACTAGGGACAGATACGCAGTATTTT
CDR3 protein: CASTGLGTDTQYF

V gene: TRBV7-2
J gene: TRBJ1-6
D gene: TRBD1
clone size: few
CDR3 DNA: TGTGCCAGCAGCCCGGGACAGGGGGTGCAATATTCACCCCTCCACTTT
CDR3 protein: CASSPGQGVQYSPLHF

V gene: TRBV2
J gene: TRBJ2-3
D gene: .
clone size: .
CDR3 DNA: TGTGCCAGCAGTGATAGTACATTACTAATCACAGATACGCAGTATTTT
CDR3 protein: CASSDSTLLITDTQYF

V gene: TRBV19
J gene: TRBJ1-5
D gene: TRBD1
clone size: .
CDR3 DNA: TGTGCCATTTCCCAGGGGGCGGCCCAGCCCCAGCATTTT
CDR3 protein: CAISQGAAQPQHF

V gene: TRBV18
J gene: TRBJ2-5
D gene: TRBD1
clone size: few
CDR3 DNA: TGTGCCAGCTCCCCAAACAGGGGGCGCGGGGAGACCCAGTACTTC
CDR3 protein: CASSPNRGRGETQYF

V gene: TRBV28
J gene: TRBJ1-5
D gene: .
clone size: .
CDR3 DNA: TGTGCCAGCAGAATCCCGGGTCCTAGCAATCAGCCCCAGCATTTT
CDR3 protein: CASRIPGPSNQPQHF

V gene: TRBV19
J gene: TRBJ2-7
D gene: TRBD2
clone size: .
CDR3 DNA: TGTGCCAGTAGTAGGGGACTAGCGGCCTACGAGCAGTACTTC
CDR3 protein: CASSRGLAAYEQYF

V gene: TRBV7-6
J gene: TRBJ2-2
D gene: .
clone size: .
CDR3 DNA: TGTGCCAGCAGCTTGGTGGTTGACGGGGGAACCGGGGAGCTGTTTTTT
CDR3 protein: CASSLVVDGGTGELFF

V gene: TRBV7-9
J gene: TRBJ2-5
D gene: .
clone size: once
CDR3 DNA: TGTGCCAGCAGCCCCGTCGGGGGGACCCAGTACTTC
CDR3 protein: CASSPVGGTQYF

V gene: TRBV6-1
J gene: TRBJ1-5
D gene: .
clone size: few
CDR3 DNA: TGTGCCAGCAGATCACAAGATAGCAATCAGCCCCAGCATTTT
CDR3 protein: CASRSQDSNQPQHF

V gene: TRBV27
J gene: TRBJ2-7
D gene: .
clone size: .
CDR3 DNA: TGTGCCAGCAGTTTAAGCCCTAGCCACGAGCAGTACTTC
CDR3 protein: CASSLSPSHEQYF

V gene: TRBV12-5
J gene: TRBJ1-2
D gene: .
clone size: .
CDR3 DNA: TGTGCTAGTGCCCGGGACACCAAAAACTATGGCTACACCTTC
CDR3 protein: CASARDTKNYGYTF

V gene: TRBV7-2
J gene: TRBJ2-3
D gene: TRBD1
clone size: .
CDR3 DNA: TGTGCCAGCAGCTCGGGACAGGGGTCAGATACGCAGTATTTT
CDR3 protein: CASSSGQGSDTQYF

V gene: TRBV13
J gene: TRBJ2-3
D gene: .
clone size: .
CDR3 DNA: TGTGCCAGCAGCTTAGGCGGGGGGCCCACAGATACGCAGTATTTT
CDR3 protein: CASSLGGGPTDTQYF

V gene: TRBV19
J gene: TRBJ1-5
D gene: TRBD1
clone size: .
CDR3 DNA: TGTGCCAGCACGATTGGGACAGGGGGCAATCAGCCCCAGCATTTT
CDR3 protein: CASTIGTGGNQPQHF

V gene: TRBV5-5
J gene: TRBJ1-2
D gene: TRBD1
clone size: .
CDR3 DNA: TGTGCCAGCAGCTTGGTGCCGCCGGGGACAGGGGGCCTCTATGGCTACACCTTC
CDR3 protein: CASSLVPPGTGGLYGYTF

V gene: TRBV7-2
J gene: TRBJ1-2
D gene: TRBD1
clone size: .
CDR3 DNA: TGTGCCAGCAGCTTGGACAGGGGCTATGGCTACACCTTC
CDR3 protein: CASSLDRGYGYTF

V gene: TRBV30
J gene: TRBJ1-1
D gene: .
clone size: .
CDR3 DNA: TGTGCCTGGAGTGGGGGCGGCGCCACTGAAGCTTTCTTT
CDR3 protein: CAWSGGGATEAFF

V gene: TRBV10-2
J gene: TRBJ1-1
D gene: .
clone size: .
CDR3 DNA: TGCGCCAGCAGTGATGATGGGGGCTCGGGCCGGGGCATCTTGACTGAAGCTTTCTTT
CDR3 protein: CASSDDGGSGRGILTEAFF